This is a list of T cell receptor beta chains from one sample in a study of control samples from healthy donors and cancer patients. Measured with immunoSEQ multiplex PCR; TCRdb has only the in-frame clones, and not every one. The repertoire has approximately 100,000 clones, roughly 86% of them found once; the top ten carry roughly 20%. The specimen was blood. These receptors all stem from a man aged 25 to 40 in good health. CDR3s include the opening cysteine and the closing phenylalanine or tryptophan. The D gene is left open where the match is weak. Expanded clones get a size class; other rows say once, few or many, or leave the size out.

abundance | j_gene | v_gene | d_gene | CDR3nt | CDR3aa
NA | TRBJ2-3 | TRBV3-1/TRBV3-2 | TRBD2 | TGTGCCAGCAGCCAAGATAGGCTAGCGGGGGGGTACACAGATACGCAGTATTTT | CASSQDRLAGGYTDTQYF
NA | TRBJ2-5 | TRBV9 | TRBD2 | TGTGCCAGCAGCGCGACGGGACTAGCGGGGCAAGAGACCCAGTACTTC | CASSATGLAGQETQYF
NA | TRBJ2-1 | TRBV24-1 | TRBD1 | TGTGCCACCAAGGACAGGGATGAGCAGTTCTTC | CATKDRDEQFF
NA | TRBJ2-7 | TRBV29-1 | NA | TGCAGCGTCGTGATAGGCCACGAGCAGTACTTC | CSVVIGHEQYF
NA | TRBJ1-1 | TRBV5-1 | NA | TGCGCCAGCAGGCTCATATCAGGGGTCAGGGTGAACACTGAAGCTTTCTTT | CASRLISGVRVNTEAFF
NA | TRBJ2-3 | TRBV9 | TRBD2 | TGTGCCAGCAGCGCCCAAGCGGGGGGGGGCACAGATACGCAGTATTTT | CASSAQAGGGTDTQYF
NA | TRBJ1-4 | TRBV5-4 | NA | TGTGCCAGCAGCTTGGGGAGGGGGAACGAAAAACTGTTTTTT | CASSLGRGNEKLFF
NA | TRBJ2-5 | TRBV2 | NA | TGTGCCAGCAGGCTACAGCAAGAGACCCAGTACTTC | CASRLQQETQYF
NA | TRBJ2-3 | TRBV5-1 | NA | TGCGCCAGCAGCGGAGGACTCTACACAGATACGCAGTATTTT | CASSGGLYTDTQYF
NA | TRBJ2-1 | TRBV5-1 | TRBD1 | TGCGCCAGCAGCTTGAACGACAGGGGGTACAATGAGCAGTTCTTC | CASSLNDRGYNEQFF
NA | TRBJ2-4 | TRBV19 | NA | TGTGCCAGTAGTTCCGGTTCAGCCAAAAACATTCAGTACTTC | CASSSGSAKNIQYF
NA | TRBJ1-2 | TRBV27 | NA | TGTGCCAGCAGTTTATCAAGGGCGGGGGCCGGCTATGGCTACACCTTC | CASSLSRAGAGYGYTF
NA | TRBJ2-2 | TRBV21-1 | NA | TGTGCCAGCAGCCTTAGACTAGCGGGGGTACTGGGGGAGCTGTTTTTT | CASSLRLAGVLGELFF
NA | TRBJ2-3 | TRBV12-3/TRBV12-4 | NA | TGTGCCAGCAGTCTAGATACGCAGTATTTT | CASSLDTQYF
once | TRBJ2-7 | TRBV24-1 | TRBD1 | TGTGCCGTGGGGACAGGGAGCTCCTACGAGCAGTACTTC | CAVGTGSSYEQYF
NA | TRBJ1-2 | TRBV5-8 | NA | TGTGCCAGCAGCTTGGGAGGGAACTATGGCTACACCTTC | CASSLGGNYGYTF
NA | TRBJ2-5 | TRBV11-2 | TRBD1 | TGTGCCAGCAGCTTAGAAGCCGACAGGGGGAGAGAGACCCAGTACTTC | CASSLEADRGRETQYF
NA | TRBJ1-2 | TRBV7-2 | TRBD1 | TGTGCCAGCAGCTCTCTCGGACAGGGGAAAGTCGGCTATGGCTACACCTTC | CASSSLGQGKVGYGYTF
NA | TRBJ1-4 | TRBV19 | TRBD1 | TGTGCCAGTAGATACAGGGGGGGCGGTGAAAAACTGTTTTTT | CASRYRGGGEKLFF
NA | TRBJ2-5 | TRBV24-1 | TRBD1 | TGTGCCACCAGTGAAGGGGACAGGGAGGGGACCCAGTACTTC | CATSEGDREGTQYF
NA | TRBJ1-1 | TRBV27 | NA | TGTGCCAGCAGTTTATCTGTCCCACAGGGAACTGAAGCTTTCTTT | CASSLSVPQGTEAFF
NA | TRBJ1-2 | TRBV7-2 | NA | TGTGCCAGCAGCCCAACGGACGGTATCTATGGCTACACCTTC | CASSPTDGIYGYTF
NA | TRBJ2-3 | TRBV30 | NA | TGTGCCTGGAGCTTAGGGGATACGCAGTATTTT | CAWSLGDTQYF
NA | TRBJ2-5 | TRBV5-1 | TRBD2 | TGCGCCAGCAGCTCGCTAGCGGGGGAACGGGAGACCCAGTACTTC | CASSSLAGERETQYF
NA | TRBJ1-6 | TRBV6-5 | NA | TGTGCCAGCAGGCCACAGGGTCCCTATAATTCACCCCTCCACTTT | CASRPQGPYNSPLHF
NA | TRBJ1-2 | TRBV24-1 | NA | TGTGCCACCAGTGATTTTGAGACAAACTATGGCTACACCTTC | CATSDFETNYGYTF
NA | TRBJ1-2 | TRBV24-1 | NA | TGTGCCACCAGTGATTACGGGAGGGACTACACCTTC | CATSDYGRDYTF
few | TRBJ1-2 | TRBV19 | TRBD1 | TGTGCCAGTAGTATGACAGGGGACTATGGCTACACCTTC | CASSMTGDYGYTF
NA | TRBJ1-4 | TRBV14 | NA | TGTGCCAGCAGCCCCCGGACGGGGGGGGAAAAACTGTTTTTT | CASSPRTGGEKLFF
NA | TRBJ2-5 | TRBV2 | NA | TGTGCCCGTCAGGCGAGGGCGGAGACCCAGTACTTC | CARQARAETQYF
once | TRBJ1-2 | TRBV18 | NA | TGTGCCAGCTCACCGTCGCGGAACTATGGCTACACCTTC | CASSPSRNYGYTF
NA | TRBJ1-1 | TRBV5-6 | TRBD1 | TGTGCCAGCAGCTTGGGGGACAGCAACACTGAAGCTTTCTTT | CASSLGDSNTEAFF
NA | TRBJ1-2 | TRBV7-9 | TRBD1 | TGTGCCAGCAGCGGACCGGGACAGGAGTATGGCTACACCTTC | CASSGPGQEYGYTF
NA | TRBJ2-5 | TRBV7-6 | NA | TGTGCCAGCAGCGAAGGGACCGACGCTCAAGAGACCCAGTACTTC | CASSEGTDAQETQYF
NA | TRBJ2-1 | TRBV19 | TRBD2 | TGTGCCAGTAGTAAGACTAGCGGGGGGCTCTACAATGAGCAGTTCTTC | CASSKTSGGLYNEQFF
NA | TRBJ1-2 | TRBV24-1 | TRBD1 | TGTGCCACCAAGACAGGGGAACTCTATGGCTACACCTTC | CATKTGELYGYTF
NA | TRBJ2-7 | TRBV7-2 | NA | TGTGCCAGCAGCTTAGGGGTATCCTACGAGCAGTACTTC | CASSLGVSYEQYF
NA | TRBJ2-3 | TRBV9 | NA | TGTGCCAGCAGCACTTTTTCTAACACAGATACGCAGTATTTT | CASSTFSNTDTQYF
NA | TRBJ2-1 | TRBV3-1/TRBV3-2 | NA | TGTGCCAGCAGCCAAGATGAGGGGGGCTGGAATGAGCAGTTCTTC | CASSQDEGGWNEQFF
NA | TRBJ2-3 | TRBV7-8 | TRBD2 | TGTGCCAGCAGCTTAGCCTCATCCGGGACTAGCGGGGGTTACACAGATACGCAGTATTTT | CASSLASSGTSGGYTDTQYF
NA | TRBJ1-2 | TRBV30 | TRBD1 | TGTGCCTGGGAAGGGACAGGGGGGTCCTACTATGGCTACACCTTC | CAWEGTGGSYYGYTF
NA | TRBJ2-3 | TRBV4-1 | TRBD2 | TGCGCCAGCAAGGCTAGCGGGGGGGCGGGGGATACGCAGTATTTT | CASKASGGAGDTQYF
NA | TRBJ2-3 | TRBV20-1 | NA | TGCAGTGCTAGTTACACAGATACGCAGTATTTT | CSASYTDTQYF
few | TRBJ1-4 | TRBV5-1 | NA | TGCGCCAGCAGCTTGTCGACGGGGGGTAATGAAAAACTGTTTTTT | CASSLSTGGNEKLFF
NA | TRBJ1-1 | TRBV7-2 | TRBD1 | TGTGCCAGCAGCTTTACAGGGGTGAACACTGAAGCTTTCTTT | CASSFTGVNTEAFF
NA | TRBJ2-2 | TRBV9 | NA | TGTGCCAGCAGCGTAGGTAGTAGGCCGACCGGGGAGCTGTTTTTT | CASSVGSRPTGELFF
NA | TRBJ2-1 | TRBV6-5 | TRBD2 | TGTGCCAGCATCCCGGGACTAGCGGCCTACAATGAGCAGTTCTTC | CASIPGLAAYNEQFF
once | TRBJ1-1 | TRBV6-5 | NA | TGTGCCAGCAGTTATAAGGGGGACACTGAAGCTTTCTTT | CASSYKGDTEAFF
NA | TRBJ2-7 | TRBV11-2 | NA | TGTGCCAGCAGCTTGGGAGGGGGCAAGTACGAGCAGTACTTC | CASSLGGGKYEQYF
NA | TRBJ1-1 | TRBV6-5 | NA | TGTGCCAGCAGTACCAGGGTGGAGGGCCGAGAAGCTTTCTTT | CASSTRVEGREAFF
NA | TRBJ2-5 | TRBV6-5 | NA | TGTGCCAGCAGGAGGGACGGGGTCGAGACCCAGTACTTC | CASRRDGVETQYF
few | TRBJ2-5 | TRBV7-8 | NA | TGTGCCAGCAGCTTAAGGGATGTACAGGGCGCGTACCAAGAGACCCAGTACTTC | CASSLRDVQGAYQETQYF
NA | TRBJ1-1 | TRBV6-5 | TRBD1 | TGTGCCAGCAGGCTGGGGACAGGGGTGACTGAAGCTTTCTTT | CASRLGTGVTEAFF
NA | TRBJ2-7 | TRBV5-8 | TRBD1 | TGTGCCAGCAGCTTAACAGGGGCCCAAGGCGAGCAGTACTTC | CASSLTGAQGEQYF
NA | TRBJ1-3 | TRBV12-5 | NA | TGTGCTAGTGGTTTGGATGGGAACACCATATATTTT | CASGLDGNTIYF